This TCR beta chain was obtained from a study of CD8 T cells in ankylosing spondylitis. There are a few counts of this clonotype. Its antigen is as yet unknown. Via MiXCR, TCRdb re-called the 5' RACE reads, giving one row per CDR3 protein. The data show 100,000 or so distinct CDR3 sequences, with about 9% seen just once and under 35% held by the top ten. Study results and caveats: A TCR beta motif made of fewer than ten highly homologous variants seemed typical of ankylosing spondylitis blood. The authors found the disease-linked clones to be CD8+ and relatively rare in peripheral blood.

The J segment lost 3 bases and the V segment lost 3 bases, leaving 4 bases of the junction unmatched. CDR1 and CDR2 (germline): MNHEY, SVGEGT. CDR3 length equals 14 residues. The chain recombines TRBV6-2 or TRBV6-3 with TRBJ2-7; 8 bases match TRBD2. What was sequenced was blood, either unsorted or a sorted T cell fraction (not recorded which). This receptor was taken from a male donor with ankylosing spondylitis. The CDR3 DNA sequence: TGTGCCAGCAGTTATCGGGGACTAGTCTACGAGCAGTACGTC. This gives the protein CASSYRGLVYEQYV.